The following is a TCR beta chain sequence with its context. Its specificity is unknown. Patients newly diagnosed with hyperthyroidism, under 2 months' duration, were aged 18 to 65, the study reports. As the starting material, 8 to 10 ml of fresh peripheral blood yielded the PBMCs. The sample comes from a study of Graves' ophthalmopathy and Graves' hyperthyroidism. In germline, CDR1 is LNHDA, CDR2 SQIVND (reference sequence). V gave up 4 bases and J gave up 11 bases, with 11 bases separating them. There are 11 residues in the CDR3. The study's findings and limits: Most clonotypes expanded in thyroid above 0.001 frequency were present in blood too.

CDR3 regions of TCR beta were amplified from RNA transcripts. A first-round RT-PCR used HTBI primers, followed by a second-round multiplex PCR. MiXCR, run by TCRdb on the multiplex PCR reads, gives a single entry per CDR3 protein. The data contain some 410,000 distinct CDR3 sequences, around 21% of them singletons. The J gene is TRBJ1-1, the V gene TRBV19; TRBD1 might be the D (6 bases). The clonotype originates from a woman between 18 and 30 years old with stable Graves' hyperthyroidism. Sequencing was done on a sample of peripheral blood. In DNA form, the CDR3 reads TGTGCCAGTAGTACAGGGGTTCAGGCTTTCTTT. It translates to CASSTGVQAFF.